This T cell receptor beta chain is from a study of cytomegalovirus exposure and HLA in healthy donors. Across the whole study: Early release data held tens of millions of unique TCRs from HLA-typed donors.

This clone was detected only a few times. The antigen is unknown. General observations from the study: Later, an analysis showed that TCR beta chains associated with HLA were more clonally expanded than others that were equally common. As immune exposure information, only CMV serostatus was available.

Germline CDR1 SGHRS, CDR2 YFSETQ. The trim removed 4 bases at V and 7 bases at J, leaving 7 bases unmatched. The CDR3 spans 15 residues. With 60 Vbeta and 13 Jbeta primers, the PCR was carried out. TCRdb's copy holds only in-frame clones and misses some; the assay was immunoSEQ multiplex PCR. There are about 240,000 clones in the sample; approximately 80% occur only once, and about 8% lies in the top ten. The receptor was derived from a woman aged 60 to 75 in good health and CMV-seropositive. The V call is TRBV5-1, the J call TRBJ1-4, with TRBD1 identical over 10 bases. Sequencing was performed on PBMCs. In DNA form, the CDR3 reads TGCGCCAGCAGCCCCTTCGGGACAGGGGCTGAAAAACTGTTTTTT. Translating it yields CASSPFGTGAEKLFF.